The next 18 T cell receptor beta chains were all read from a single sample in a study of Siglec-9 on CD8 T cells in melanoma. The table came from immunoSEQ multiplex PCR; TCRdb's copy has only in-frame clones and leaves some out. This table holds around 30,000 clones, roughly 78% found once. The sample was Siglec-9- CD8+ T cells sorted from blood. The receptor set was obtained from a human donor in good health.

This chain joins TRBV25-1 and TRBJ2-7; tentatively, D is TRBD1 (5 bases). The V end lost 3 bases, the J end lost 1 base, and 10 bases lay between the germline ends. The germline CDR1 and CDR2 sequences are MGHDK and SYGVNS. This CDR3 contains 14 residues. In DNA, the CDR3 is TGTGCCAGCAGTGAGGCAGGGTATTCCTACGAGCAGTACTTC. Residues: CASSEAGYSYEQYF.

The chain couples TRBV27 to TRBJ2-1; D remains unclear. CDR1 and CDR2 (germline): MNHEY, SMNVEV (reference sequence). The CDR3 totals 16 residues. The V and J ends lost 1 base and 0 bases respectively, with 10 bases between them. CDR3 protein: CASSLYGDSSYNEQFF. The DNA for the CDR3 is TGTGCCAGCAGTTTATACGGCGATAGCTCCTACAATGAGCAGTTCTTC.

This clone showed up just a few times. In DNA, the CDR3 is TGCGCCAGCAGCCCCCAGGGACAGGGGTTCGGCAATCAGCCCCAGCATTTT. It encodes CASSPQGQGFGNQPQHF. V usage is TRBV4-1 and J usage is TRBJ1-5; 10 bases align to TRBD1. V was pared by 4 bases and J by 2 bases, with 8 bases of the junction left unmatched. Germline assignment: CDR1 MGHRA and CDR2 YSYEKL. The length of the CDR3 is 17 residues.

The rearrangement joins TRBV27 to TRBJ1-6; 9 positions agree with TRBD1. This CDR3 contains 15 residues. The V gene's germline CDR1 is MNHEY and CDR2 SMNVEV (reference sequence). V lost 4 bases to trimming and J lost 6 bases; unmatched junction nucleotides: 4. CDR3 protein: CASSWGQGLNSPLHF. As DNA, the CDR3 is TGTGCCAGCAGTTGGGGACAGGGACTTAATTCACCCCTCCACTTT.

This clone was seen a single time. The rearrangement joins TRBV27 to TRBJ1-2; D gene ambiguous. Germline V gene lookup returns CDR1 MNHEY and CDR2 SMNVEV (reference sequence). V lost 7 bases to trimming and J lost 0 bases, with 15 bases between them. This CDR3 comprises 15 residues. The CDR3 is CASTATPETNYGYTF. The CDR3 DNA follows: TGTGCCAGCACCGCAACGCCGGAAACTAACTATGGCTACACCTTC.

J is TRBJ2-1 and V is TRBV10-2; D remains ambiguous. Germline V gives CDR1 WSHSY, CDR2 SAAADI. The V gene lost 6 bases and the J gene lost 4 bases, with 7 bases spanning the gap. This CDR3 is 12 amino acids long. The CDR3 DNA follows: TGCGCCAGCAGGGACGGATACAATGAGCAGTTCTTC. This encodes CASRDGYNEQFF.

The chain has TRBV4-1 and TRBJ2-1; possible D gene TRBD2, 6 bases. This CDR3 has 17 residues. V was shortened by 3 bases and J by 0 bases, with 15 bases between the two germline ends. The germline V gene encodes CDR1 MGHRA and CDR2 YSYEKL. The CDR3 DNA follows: TGCGCCAGCAGCCACGGGACTCTCGGTCGCTCCTACAATGAGCAGTTCTTC. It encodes CASSHGTLGRSYNEQFF.

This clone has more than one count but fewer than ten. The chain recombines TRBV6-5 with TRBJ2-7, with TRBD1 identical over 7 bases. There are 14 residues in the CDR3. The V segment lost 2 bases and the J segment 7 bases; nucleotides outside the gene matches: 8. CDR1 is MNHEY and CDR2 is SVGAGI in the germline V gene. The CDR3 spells CASSYPDRVGEQYF. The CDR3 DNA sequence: TGTGCCAGCAGTTACCCCGACAGGGTGGGGGAGCAGTACTTC.

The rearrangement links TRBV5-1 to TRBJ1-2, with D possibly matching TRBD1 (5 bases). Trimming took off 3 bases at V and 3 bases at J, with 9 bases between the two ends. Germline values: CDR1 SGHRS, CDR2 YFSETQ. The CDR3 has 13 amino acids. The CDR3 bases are TGCGCCAGCAGCTCGACAGAGCACTATGGCTACACCTTC. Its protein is CASSSTEHYGYTF.

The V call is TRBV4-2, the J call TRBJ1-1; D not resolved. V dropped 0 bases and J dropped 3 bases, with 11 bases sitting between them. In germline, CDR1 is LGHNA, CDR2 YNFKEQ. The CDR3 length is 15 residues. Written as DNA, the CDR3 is TGTGCCAGCAGCCAAGAATCCGATTCCTACACTGAAGCTTTCTTT. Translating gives CASSQESDSYTEAFF.

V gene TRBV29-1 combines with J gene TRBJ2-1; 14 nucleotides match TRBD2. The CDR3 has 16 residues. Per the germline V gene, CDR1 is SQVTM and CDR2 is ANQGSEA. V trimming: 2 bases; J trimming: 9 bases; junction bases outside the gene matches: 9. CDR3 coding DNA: TGCAGCGTTGAAAATCTTAGACTAGCGGGAGGGCCTGAGCAGTTCTTC. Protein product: CSVENLRLAGGPEQFF.

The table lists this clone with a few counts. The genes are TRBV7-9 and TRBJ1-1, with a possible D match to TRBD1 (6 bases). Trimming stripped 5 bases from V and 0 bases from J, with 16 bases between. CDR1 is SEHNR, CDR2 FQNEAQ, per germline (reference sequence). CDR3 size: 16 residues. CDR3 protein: CASSPDQGGVNTEAFF. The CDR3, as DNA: TGTGCCAGCAGCCCCGATCAAGGGGGAGTGAACACTGAAGCTTTCTTT.

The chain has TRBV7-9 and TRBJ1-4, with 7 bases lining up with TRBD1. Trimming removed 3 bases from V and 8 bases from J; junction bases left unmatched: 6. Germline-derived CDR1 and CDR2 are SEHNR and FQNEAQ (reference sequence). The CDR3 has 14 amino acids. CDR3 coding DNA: TGTGCCAGCAGCTTGAAACAGGGGAGGGAAAAACTGTTTTTT. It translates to CASSLKQGREKLFF. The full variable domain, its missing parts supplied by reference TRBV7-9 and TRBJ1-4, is DTGVSQNPRHKITKRGQNVTFRCDPISEHNRLYWYRQTLGQGPEFLTYFQNEAQLEKSRLLSDRFSAERPKGSFSTLEIQRTEQGDSAMYLCASSLKQGREKLFFGSGTQLSVL.

CDR3 residues: CASSWGTNEKLFF. CDR3 sequence (DNA): TGTGCCAGCAGTTGGGGGACGAACGAAAAACTGTTTTTT. J is TRBJ1-4 and V is TRBV27, with D maybe TRBD1 (5 bases). This CDR3 is built from 13 residues. Trimming took 4 bases from V and 8 from J, leaving 11 bases between them. Germline-derived CDR1 and CDR2 are MNHEY and SMNVEV (reference sequence).

CDR3 loop: CATSRDSPHQGAAETQYF. The CDR3 region has the DNA TGTGCCACCAGCAGAGACTCCCCCCACCAGGGGGCTGCGGAGACCCAGTACTTC. The chain is built from TRBV15 and TRBJ2-5; 8 positions agree with TRBD1. Trimming cost V 0 bases and J 5 bases; bases outside gene matches: 14. The CDR3 is 18 residues long. Per germline, CDR1 LNHNV and CDR2 YYDKDF (reference sequence).

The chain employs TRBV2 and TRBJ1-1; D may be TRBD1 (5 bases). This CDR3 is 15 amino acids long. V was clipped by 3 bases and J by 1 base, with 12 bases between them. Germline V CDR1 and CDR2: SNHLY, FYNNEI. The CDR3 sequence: CASSDVGRANTEAFF. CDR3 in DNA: TGTGCCAGCAGTGACGTCGGCAGGGCGAACACTGAAGCTTTCTTT.

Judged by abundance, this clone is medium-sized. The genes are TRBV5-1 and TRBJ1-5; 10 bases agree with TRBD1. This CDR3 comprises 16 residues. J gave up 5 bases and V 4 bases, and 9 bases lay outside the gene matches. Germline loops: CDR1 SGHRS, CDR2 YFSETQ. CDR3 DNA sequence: TGCGCCAGCAGCACCGGGACAGGGGATTTTGATCAGCCCCAGCATTTT. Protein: CASSTGTGDFDQPQHF.

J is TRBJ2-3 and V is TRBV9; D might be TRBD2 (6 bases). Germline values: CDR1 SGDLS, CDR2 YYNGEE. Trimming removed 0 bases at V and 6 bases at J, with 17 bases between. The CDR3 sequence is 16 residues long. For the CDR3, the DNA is TGTGCCAGCAGCGTAGAATTAAGGGACTTGACGGATACGCAGTATTTT. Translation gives CASSVELRDLTDTQYF. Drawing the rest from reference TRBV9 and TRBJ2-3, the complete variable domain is DSGVTQTPKHLITATGQRVTLRCSPRSGDLSVYWYQQSLDQGLQFLIQYYNGEERAKGNILERFSAQQFPDLHSELNLSSLELGDSALYFCASSVELRDLTDTQYFGPGTRLTVL.